The 27 T cell receptor beta chains below were found in one sample sequenced in a study of identical twins. TCRdb itself ran the 5' RACE reads through MiXCR, one entry per CDR3 protein. The sample includes a few hundred thousand distinct CDR3 sequences, around 12% of them seen just once. Another study also made use of these data, one on yellow fever vaccine responses in identical twins.

The sample taken for sequencing was CD8+ T cells sorted from blood. These receptors were obtained from a woman younger than 30 in good health.

This chain links TRBV4-2 with TRBJ2-2, with D possibly TRBD1 on 6 matching bases. The V end was cut by 4 bases, the J end by 6 bases, with 12 bases between. CDR1 LGHNA and CDR2 YNFKEQ come from the germline V gene. The CDR3 is made up of 14 amino acids. CDR3 DNA: TGTGCCAGCAGCCCCTACAGGGACGCCGGGGAGCTGTTTTTT. Translating it yields CASSPYRDAGELFF.

This clonotype was counted ten times or more. The chain employs TRBV4-1 and TRBJ2-4, with D possibly being TRBD1 (5 bases). This CDR3 is built from 15 residues. Germline V CDR1 and CDR2: MGHRA, YSYEKL. V was cut by 4 bases and J by 9 bases, with 19 bases left in between. CDR3 DNA: TGCGCCAGCAGCCCCCCGACGGGTCCAGGGTTCATTCAGTACTTC. This sequence encodes CASSPPTGPGFIQYF.

The chain uses TRBV7-9 and TRBJ2-1, with 10 bases lining up with TRBD2. There are 15 residues in the CDR3. CDR1 and CDR2 from the germline V gene are SEHNR and FQNEAQ (reference sequence). Losses at the gene ends were 3 bases for V and 3 bases for J; bases not matched to a gene: 2. This CDR3 reads CASSFGTSVYNEQFF. CDR3 in DNA: TGTGCCAGCAGCTTCGGGACTAGCGTCTACAATGAGCAGTTCTTC.

This clonotype has ten or more counts. This chain uses TRBV7-3 with TRBJ2-1, with 9 bases that match TRBD1. The CDR3 is made up of 15 amino acids. With V trimmed by 2 bases and J by 2 bases, 1 base remained unmatched. The germline V gene has CDR1 SGHTA and CDR2 FQGTGA. CDR3 protein: CASSLGTGTYNEQFF. The CDR3 coding sequence is TGTGCCAGCAGCTTAGGGACAGGGACCTACAATGAGCAGTTCTTC.

This clonotype was counted a few times. The chain is built from TRBV4-1 and TRBJ2-1; weak D call: TRBD2 (6 bases). The CDR3 runs 14 residues. V was clipped by 1 base and J by 6 bases, with 10 bases between them. Germline assignment: CDR1 MGHRA and CDR2 YSYEKL. Here the CDR3 DNA reads TGCGCCAGCAGCCAAGTGGAGGGGTTCAATGAGCAGTTCTTC. Translation gives CASSQVEGFNEQFF.

Many counts were recorded for this clonotype. The rearrangement uses TRBV4-1 and TRBJ2-1; TRBD2 matches at 13 bases. V was clipped by 1 base and J by 7 bases; unmatched bases: 4. There are 16 residues in the CDR3. From germline, CDR1 is MGHRA and CDR2 YSYEKL. CDR3 DNA sequence: TGCGCCAGCAGCCAAGGGGTGACTAGCGGGAGGAATGAGCAGTTCTTC. Translated: CASSQGVTSGRNEQFF.

This clonotype has more than one count but fewer than ten. The chain recombines TRBV28 with TRBJ1-4; TRBD1 aligns across 10 bases. V shed 5 bases, J shed 10 bases, and the junction held 4 bases outside the gene matches. The CDR3 is made up of 13 amino acids. Looked up from germline, CDR1 is MDHEN and CDR2 is SYDVKM. The CDR3 protein is CASSLRTGGKLFF. In DNA, the CDR3 is TGTGCCAGCAGTCTACGGACAGGGGGAAAACTGTTTTTT.

There are a few counts of this clonotype. The chain employs TRBV27 and TRBJ2-1, with TRBD2 as a possible D gene (7 bases). V dropped 6 bases and J dropped 5 bases, with 17 bases sitting between them. The CDR3 extends over 15 amino acids. Germline CDR1 MNHEY, CDR2 SMNVEV (reference sequence). The CDR3 DNA is TGTGCCAGCAGCCCCCGTTCGCGGGGGCACAATGAGCAGTTCTTC. It is translated as CASSPRSRGHNEQFF.

This clonotype was counted once. The CDR3 is CASSLDRVDTEAFF. The CDR3, as DNA: TGTGCCAGCAGTCTCGACAGGGTAGACACTGAAGCTTTCTTT. The rearrangement uses TRBV2 and TRBJ1-1; 7 bases fit TRBD1. This CDR3 has 14 residues. Germline trimming cut 5 bases from V and 3 bases from J; bases unmatched to any gene: 6. Germline V gene sequence: CDR1 SNHLY, CDR2 FYNNEI.

This clonotype was detected a few times. The chain carries TRBV29-1 and TRBJ2-3; 8 nucleotides line up with TRBD1. The V segment lost 0 bases and the J segment 0 bases; nucleotides outside the gene matches: 8. CDR1 is SQVTM, CDR2 ANQGSEA, per germline. The CDR3 runs to 17 residues. The CDR3 bases are TGCAGCGTTGAAGATCTTAGGGACAGGACTAGCACAGATACGCAGTATTTT. This sequence encodes CSVEDLRDRTSTDTQYF.

The V gene is TRBV5-1, the J gene TRBJ2-5, with a tentative D call TRBD1 (6 bases). Trimming took 2 bases from V and 4 from J, leaving 24 bases between them. CDR3 length equals 18 residues. Germline values: CDR1 SGHRS, CDR2 YFSETQ. CDR3 region: CASSLGSWDKRVRETQYF. CDR3 nucleotide sequence: TGCGCCAGCAGCTTAGGGTCTTGGGACAAGAGGGTTCGAGAGACCCAGTACTTC.

This clonotype was observed at least ten times. The rearrangement links TRBV12-3 or TRBV12-4 to TRBJ2-7; D is possibly TRBD1 (5 bases). CDR3 length equals 13 residues. The V and J ends lost 4 bases and 0 bases respectively, with 7 bases between them. The CDR3, as DNA: TGTGCCAGCAGTTCAGGGTTCTCCTACGAGCAGTACTTC. The encoded protein is CASSSGFSYEQYF.

This clonotype was observed at least ten times. The V and J genes are TRBV27 and TRBJ2-1, with 10 bases aligning to TRBD2. V shed 5 bases, J shed 0 bases, and the junction held 4 bases outside the gene matches. The CDR3 spans 16 residues. Germline assignment: CDR1 MNHEY and CDR2 SMNVEV (reference sequence). The CDR3 here is CASSLSGRGSYNEQFF. In DNA, the CDR3 is TGTGCCAGCAGTCTCAGCGGGAGGGGCTCCTACAATGAGCAGTTCTTC.

In its sample, this clonotype was seen a few times. The V and J genes are TRBV14 and TRBJ2-5; no clear D. Trimming cost V 1 base and J 0 bases, with 9 bases left between them. Germline V lookup: CDR1 SGHDN, CDR2 FVKESK. The CDR3 is 15 residues long. The CDR3 sequence: CASSQGDQNQETQYF. In nucleotides, the CDR3 is TGTGCCAGCAGCCAAGGCGATCAGAACCAAGAGACCCAGTACTTC.

This chain links TRBV3-1 with TRBJ2-3; the match to TRBD2 covers 9 bases. The length of the CDR3 is 16 residues. J gave up 2 bases and V 2 bases, and 5 bases lay outside the gene matches. CDR1 is LGHDT, CDR2 YNNKEL, per germline (reference sequence). The CDR3 sequence is CASSQLAGGDTDTQYF. DNA of the CDR3: TGTGCCAGCAGCCAACTTGCGGGGGGGGACACAGATACGCAGTATTTT.

This clonotype has only a few counts. The chain carries TRBV6-2 or TRBV6-3 and TRBJ2-2, with 12 bases matching TRBD2. Per the germline V gene, CDR1 is MNHEY and CDR2 is SVGEGT. V shed 6 bases and J 1 base; nucleotides not matched to a gene: 12. This CDR3 spans 19 amino acids. The CDR3 loop is CASSYSLTSGGRNTGELFF. The CDR3 DNA reads TGTGCCAGCAGCTATTCCCTGACTAGCGGGGGACGGAACACCGGGGAGCTGTTTTTT.

The chain links TRBV20-1 to TRBJ1-2; D remains unclear. The V gene's germline CDR1 is DFQATT and CDR2 SNEGSKA (reference sequence). This CDR3 region has 13 residues. Trimming left V 0 bases short and J 6 bases short, with 11 bases between. The CDR3 region has the DNA TGCAGTGCTAGAGAACCAGAGGACCATGGCTACACCTTC. Encoded protein: CSAREPEDHGYTF.

The sample holds a few counts of this clonotype. V usage is TRBV3-1 and J usage is TRBJ2-2; tentatively, D is TRBD2 (5 bases). The CDR3 is made up of 15 amino acids. CDR1 is LGHDT and CDR2 is YNNKEL in the germline V gene (reference sequence). Deletions cut 2 bases from V and 6 bases from J, with 13 bases between. CDR3 in amino acids: CASSQLLGGSGELFF. The CDR3 coding sequence is TGTGCCAGCAGCCAATTACTAGGCGGTTCCGGGGAGCTGTTTTTT.

This clonotype appeared a few times. The rearrangement uses TRBV27 and TRBJ1-6; 12 nucleotides align to TRBD1. The ends lost 2 bases at V and 9 bases at J; junction bases unmatched: 5. This CDR3 region has 16 residues. CDR1 and CDR2 (germline): MNHEY, SMNVEV (reference sequence). The CDR3 DNA is TGTGCCAGCAGTTTAGTCTGGGACAGGGGGCTTTCACCCCTCCACTTT. Translation gives CASSLVWDRGLSPLHF.

In this sample, this clonotype turned up a few times. This chain connects TRBV7-9 to TRBJ1-4; a weak D match, TRBD1 (5 bases). The CDR3 sequence is 15 residues long. Trimming shortened V by 0 bases and J by 7 bases, and 12 bases separated the two germline ends. Germline V gene data show CDR1 as SEHNR and CDR2 as FQNEAQ (reference sequence). CDR3 sequence: CASSLAGEVGEKLFF. The CDR3 DNA is TGTGCCAGCAGCTTAGCAGGGGAAGTCGGTGAAAAACTGTTTTTT. Using reference TRBV7-9 and TRBJ1-4 for the parts outside the CDR3, the full variable domain is DTGVSQNPRHKITKRGQNVTFRCDPISEHNRLYWYRQTLGQGPEFLTYFQNEAQLEKSRLLSDRFSAERPKGSFSTLEIQRTEQGDSAMYLCASSLAGEVGEKLFFGSGTQLSVL.

J is TRBJ2-7 and V is TRBV2; possible D gene TRBD1, 6 bases. The CDR3 covers 14 residues. The germline CDR1 and CDR2 sequences are SNHLY and FYNNEI. V shed 6 bases and J shed 6 bases, with 18 bases lying between them. CDR3 DNA: TGTGCCAGCAGGTCTTCAGGAACCAGGGGCGAGCAGTACTTC. This sequence encodes CASRSSGTRGEQYF.

This clonotype has a count of ten or more. V is TRBV12-3 or TRBV12-4 and J is TRBJ2-5, with unresolved D. The CDR3 sequence is 14 residues long. V was clipped by 8 bases and J by 2 bases, with 15 bases between them. The CDR3 DNA follows: TGTGCCAGCCACCCCGGACGTGAGCAAGAGACCCAGTACTTC. This gives the protein CASHPGREQETQYF.

This clonotype has just a few counts. This chain uses TRBV27 with TRBJ2-1, with a possible D match to TRBD2 (5 bases). V gave up 2 bases and J gave up 4 bases, with 15 bases separating them. The length of the CDR3 is 16 residues. From germline, CDR1 is MNHEY and CDR2 SMNVEV (reference sequence). DNA for the CDR3: TGTGCCAGCAGTTTAGATTGGAGGTCGGTATACAATGAGCAGTTCTTC. Protein product: CASSLDWRSVYNEQFF.

This clonotype was seen a handful of times. V and J are TRBV20-1 and TRBJ2-3; tentatively, D is TRBD1 or TRBD2 (5 bases each). V was shortened by 4 bases and J by 2 bases, with 10 bases between the two germline ends. Germline V gene lookup returns CDR1 DFQATT and CDR2 SNEGSKA (reference sequence). The CDR3 loop spans 13 amino acids. CDR3 loop: CSAIGTNTDTQYF. CDR3 coding DNA: TGCAGTGCTATCGGGACCAACACAGATACGCAGTATTTT.

DNA for the CDR3: TGTGCCACCGGGGAGACAGGCGTACCGAGTATGAACACCGGGGAGCTGTTTTTT. Translation: CATGETGVPSMNTGELFF. This chain joins TRBV10-3 and TRBJ2-2; D perhaps matches TRBD1 (6 bases). Trimming left V 10 bases short and J 1 base short, with 25 bases between. In germline, CDR1 is ENHRY, CDR2 SYGVKD. The CDR3 consists of 18 residues.

The CDR3 sequence is CASSLFSGLQTQYF. CDR3 nucleotide sequence: TGTGCCAGCAGCTTATTTTCCGGTTTGCAGACCCAGTACTTC. The V gene is TRBV7-2, the J gene TRBJ2-5; D gene ambiguous. Trimming stripped 2 bases from V and 6 bases from J, with 13 bases between. This CDR3 has 14 amino acids. CDR1 SGHTA and CDR2 FQGNSA come from the germline V gene.

This clonotype has ten or more counts. V usage is TRBV6-1 and J usage is TRBJ1-4, with a possible D match to TRBD1 (5 bases). Germline V CDR1 and CDR2: MNHNS, SASEGT. This CDR3 is 15 amino acids long. The V end lost 4 bases, the J end lost 5 bases, and 14 bases lay between the germline ends. The CDR3: CASSATGRLNEKLFF. CDR3 nucleotide sequence: TGTGCCAGCAGTGCCACGGGACGACTCAATGAAAAACTGTTTTTT.